The text below deals with one T cell receptor (beta chain). Its antigen is not identified. Germline values: CDR1 SGHNT, CDR2 YENEEA. V was cut by 5 bases and J by 0 bases, with 10 bases left in between. The CDR3 has 15 amino acids. The sample comes from a study of T-cell reconstitution after alpha-beta-depleted transplantation in children. Overall study findings and caveats: In some patients, recipient T cells and intrathymic progenitors surviving conditioning explained high day-60 diversity. After transplant, at about two months, alpha-beta T cells were reportedly derived from several hundred expanded graft clones.

Unique molecular identifiers were incorporated during preparation of the TCRbeta library. MiXCR, run by TCRdb on the PCR reads, gives a single entry per CDR3 protein. The sample includes about 830,000 distinct CDR3 sequences, about 16% of them seen just once. This specimen consisted of PBMCs, mostly from graft donor cells, obtained 360 days after TCRalphabeta/CD19-depleted stem cell transplant. The rearrangement links TRBV11-3 to TRBJ2-2; D is uncertain. The source of this sequence is a male patient younger than 18 who had a stem cell transplant for acute lymphoblastic leukemia, so the T cells may come from the graft donor. The CDR3 region is CASSPHRANTGELFF. The CDR3 DNA reads as TGTGCCAGCAGCCCCCACAGAGCGAACACCGGGGAGCTGTTTTTT.